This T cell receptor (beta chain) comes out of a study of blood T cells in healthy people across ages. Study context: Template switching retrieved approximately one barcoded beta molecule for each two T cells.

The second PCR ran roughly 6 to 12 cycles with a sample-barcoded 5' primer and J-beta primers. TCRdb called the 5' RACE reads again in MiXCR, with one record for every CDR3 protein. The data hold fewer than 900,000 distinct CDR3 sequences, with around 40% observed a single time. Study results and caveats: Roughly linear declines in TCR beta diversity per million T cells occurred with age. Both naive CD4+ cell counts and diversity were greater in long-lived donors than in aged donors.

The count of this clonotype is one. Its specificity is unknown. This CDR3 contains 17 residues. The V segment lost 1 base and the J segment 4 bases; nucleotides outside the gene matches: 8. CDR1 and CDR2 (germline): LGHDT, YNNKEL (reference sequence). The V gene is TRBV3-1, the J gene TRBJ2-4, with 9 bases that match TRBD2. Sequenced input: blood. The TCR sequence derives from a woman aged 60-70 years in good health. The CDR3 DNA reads TGTGCCAGCAGCCAAGTTTGGCTAGCGGGAAGAAAAAACATTCAGTACTTC. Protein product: CASSQVWLAGRKNIQYF.